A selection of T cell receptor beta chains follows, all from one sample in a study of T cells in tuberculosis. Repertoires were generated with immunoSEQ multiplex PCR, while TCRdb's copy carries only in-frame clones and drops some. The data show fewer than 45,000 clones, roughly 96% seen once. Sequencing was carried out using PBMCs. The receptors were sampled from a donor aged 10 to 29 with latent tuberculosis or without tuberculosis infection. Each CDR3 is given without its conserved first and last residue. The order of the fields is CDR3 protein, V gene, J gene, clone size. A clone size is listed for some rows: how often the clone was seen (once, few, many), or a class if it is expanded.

CDR3: ASSPRLVGRLNQETQY
V: TRBV5-1
J: TRBJ2-5
size: .

CDR3: ASSAGPNTEAF
V: TRBV25-1
J: TRBJ1-1
size: .

CDR3: ASSIDREGSYNEQF
V: TRBV19
J: TRBJ2-1
size: .

CDR3: ASSLARREGPGELF
V: TRBV7-2
J: TRBJ2-2
size: .

CDR3: ASSADTRDYT
V: TRBV5-1
J: TRBJ1-2
size: .

CDR3: ASSLRQGGFGEAF
V: TRBV7-6
J: TRBJ1-1
size: few

CDR3: ASHGSGANVLT
V: TRBV6-5
J: TRBJ2-6
size: .

CDR3: ASSPAGGFEQY
V: TRBV4-2
J: TRBJ2-7
size: large

CDR3: ASSIPGTSPGELF
V: TRBV14
J: TRBJ2-2
size: .

CDR3: ASRPSGRSLSTDTQY
V: TRBV27
J: TRBJ2-3
size: .

CDR3: ASSFLSGTGPIGNTIY
V: TRBV5-6
J: TRBJ1-3
size: .

CDR3: ASSQDRGNTIY
V: TRBV4-2
J: TRBJ1-3
size: once

CDR3: ASSHRDRAYNEQF
V: TRBV18
J: TRBJ2-1
size: .

CDR3: ASSSKWTEVYGYT
V: TRBV11-2
J: TRBJ1-2
size: .

CDR3: AISASSNEQF
V: TRBV10-3
J: TRBJ2-1
size: .

CDR3: ASSMEGLYSNQPQH
V: TRBV19
J: TRBJ1-5
size: .

CDR3: ASSLAPGASNEKLF
V: TRBV7-9
J: TRBJ1-4
size: .

CDR3: ASSLSSGTYEQY
V: TRBV7-9
J: TRBJ2-7
size: .

CDR3: ASSFGQGSSPLH
V: TRBV19
J: TRBJ1-6
size: few

CDR3: ASSYRRQGGIYGYT
V: TRBV6-5
J: TRBJ1-2
size: .

CDR3: ASSTTPGTSGYKETQY
V: TRBV5-1
J: TRBJ2-5
size: .

CDR3: ASEPNRGLKSPLH
V: TRBV5-6
J: TRBJ1-6
size: .